The rows below give T cell receptor beta chains drawn from one sample of a study of T cells in Graves' hyperthyroidism and ophthalmopathy. MiXCR, run by TCRdb on the multiplex PCR reads, gives a single entry per CDR3 protein. The table lists 550,000 to 600,000 distinct CDR3 sequences, 12% to 15% of them singletons. Sequencing input: blood. The receptors shown here come from a woman aged 18-29 years with Graves' ophthalmopathy. CDR3s include the opening cysteine and the closing phenylalanine or tryptophan. The D gene is left open where the match is weak. A clone size is listed for some rows: how often the clone was seen (once, few, many), or a class if it is expanded.

J gene,D gene,clone size,V gene,CDR3 DNA,CDR3 protein
TRBJ2-4,-,-,TRBV5-4,TGTGCCAGCAGCTTAGGGGGTAGAGGGGCCAAAAACATTCAGTACTTC,CASSLGGRGAKNIQYF
TRBJ2-3,-,many,TRBV28,TGTGCCAGCAGTTATGTGAGGCGATCTAGCACAGATACGCAGTATTTT,CASSYVRRSSTDTQYF
TRBJ1-2,-,few,TRBV7-8,TGTGCCAGCAGGCTAGACAGCTTTAACTATGGCTACACCTTC,CASRLDSFNYGYTF
TRBJ1-1,-,many,TRBV7-9,TGTGCCAGCAGCCGCCCTTATCAGGGCGGCACTGAAGCTTTCTTT,CASSRPYQGGTEAFF
TRBJ2-1,-,many,TRBV7-8,TGTGCCAGCAGCTTAGACAGCCACAATGAGCAGTTCTTC,CASSLDSHNEQFF
TRBJ2-5,TRBD1,-,TRBV4-1,TGCGCCAGCAGCCAAGATTTGACAGGGGGAGTGACCCAGTACTTC,CASSQDLTGGVTQYF
TRBJ1-4,TRBD1,many,TRBV5-1,TGCGCCAGCAGCTCTTTCCGGGACAGGGATGAAAAACTGTTTTTT,CASSSFRDRDEKLFF
TRBJ1-5,TRBD1,few,TRBV20-1,TGCAGTGCTACCCTACCTGGGACAGGGGGTGGACAGCCCCAGCATTTT,CSATLPGTGGGQPQHF
TRBJ2-1,TRBD2,many,TRBV7-2,TGTGCCAGCATTCTACTAGCGGGAGGGGTCGATGAGCAGTTCTTC,CASILLAGGVDEQFF
TRBJ1-1,-,many,TRBV27,TGTGCCAGCAGGGTTCGTCTCGGAACGAACACTGAAGCTTTCTTT,CASRVRLGTNTEAFF
TRBJ1-6,TRBD1,many,TRBV2,TGTGCCAGCACCCGAGGACAGGACTATAATTCACCCCTCCACTTT,CASTRGQDYNSPLHF
TRBJ2-5,TRBD1,-,TRBV30,TGTGCCTGGAGTGTACGGGGACAGGAAGAGACCCAGTACTTC,CAWSVRGQEETQYF
TRBJ2-1,TRBD2,-,TRBV18,TGTGCCAGCTCAGCACAGGGACTAGCGGGGTATGAGCAGTTCTTC,CASSAQGLAGYEQFF
TRBJ2-7,-,-,TRBV27,TGTGCCAGCAGTTTGCGGGACAACTCCTACGAGCAGTACTTC,CASSLRDNSYEQYF
TRBJ2-1,TRBD2,few,TRBV19,TGTGCCAGTAGTATATTCGGACTAGGGAACAATGAGCAGTTCTTC,CASSIFGLGNNEQFF
TRBJ2-1,TRBD2,many,TRBV14,TGTGCCAGCACGGTGCGGGAGAGCGCCTACAATGAGCAGTTCTTC,CASTVRESAYNEQFF
TRBJ1-6,-,many,TRBV5-1,TGCGCCAGCAGCGCCGGAGGTTGGCAGGGTGGTTCACCCCTCCACTTT,CASSAGGWQGGSPLHF
TRBJ2-7,-,many,TRBV20-1,TGCAGTGCTAGAGATCTCGACAGAAACTACGAGCAGTACTTC,CSARDLDRNYEQYF
TRBJ2-1,-,many,TRBV29-1,TGCAGCGTTGGCGACAGTGGCTACAATGAGCAGTTCTTC,CSVGDSGYNEQFF
TRBJ2-1,-,many,TRBV3-1,TGTGCCAGCAGCCTAGGGACTCTTGGATTCAATGAGCAGTTCTTC,CASSLGTLGFNEQFF
TRBJ1-2,TRBD1,many,TRBV12-5,TGTGCTAGTGGTTTGGTACTTAGTGGGACAGAGAAAGCTAACTATGGCTACACCTTC,CASGLVLSGTEKANYGYTF
TRBJ2-1,TRBD2,many,TRBV2,TGTGCCAGCGTCGGGACTAGGGACAATGAGCAGTTCTTC,CASVGTRDNEQFF
TRBJ2-1,TRBD2,many,TRBV20-1,TGCAGTGCTAGGGGGGTAGCGGGAGTAACCTACAATGAGCAGTTCTTC,CSARGVAGVTYNEQFF
TRBJ1-1,-,many,TRBV7-9,TGTGCCAGCAGCTTAGTTGCACAGTCGAACACTGAAGCTTTCTTT,CASSLVAQSNTEAFF
TRBJ2-2,TRBD2,many,TRBV7-8,TGTGCCAGCAGCTTAGGTACAGCGGGAGAGAACACCGGGGAGCTGTTTTTT,CASSLGTAGENTGELFF
TRBJ2-7,TRBD1,many,TRBV29-1,TGCAGCGTGAGTGGGACAGGGGGCATCTACGAGCAGTACTTC,CSVSGTGGIYEQYF
TRBJ2-5,TRBD2,many,TRBV7-9,TGTGCCAGCAGCTCCGGGGGGTGGACCCAGTACTTC,CASSSGGWTQYF
TRBJ2-7,-,many,TRBV20-1,TGCAGTGCTACAGGCCCAGGCACAGGGAGGTCCTACGAGCAGTACTTC,CSATGPGTGRSYEQYF
TRBJ2-1,TRBD1,many,TRBV30,TGTGCCTGGGCGACAGGGGGCCAAAGGAATGAGCAGTTCTTC,CAWATGGQRNEQFF
TRBJ2-1,-,many,TRBV30,TGTGCCTGGACGGAGGGGGGACCCTACAATGAGCAGTTCTTC,CAWTEGGPYNEQFF
TRBJ1-5,-,many,TRBV30,TGTGCCTGGAGTGTACTGGGGGGCCTCAATCAGCCCCAGCATTTT,CAWSVLGGLNQPQHF
TRBJ2-7,TRBD2,many,TRBV6-1,TGTGCCAGCAGTTACTCTAGAGGGGACTACTACGAGCAGTACTTC,CASSYSRGDYYEQYF
TRBJ2-7,-,-,TRBV30,TGTGCCTGGAGTGTCGGGGACTCCAGCGAGCAGTACTTC,CAWSVGDSSEQYF
TRBJ2-2,TRBD2,many,TRBV12-3/TRBV12-4,TGTGCCAGCAGCCCGACTAGCGCAAACACCGAGGAGCTGTTTTTT,CASSPTSANTEELFF
TRBJ1-2,TRBD1,many,TRBV3-1,TGTGCCAGCAGCCATGCACAGGGGGGCTACACCTTC,CASSHAQGGYTF
TRBJ2-7,TRBD2,many,TRBV7-2,TGTGCCAGCAGCTCCCTAGCGGGCCGTTTCTACGAGCAGTACTTC,CASSSLAGRFYEQYF
TRBJ1-2,-,many,TRBV20-1,TGCAGTGCTAGCCCCTCAGGGGTATCCGGCTACACCTTC,CSASPSGVSGYTF
TRBJ2-1,-,many,TRBV30,TGTGCCTGGAGGGTGGAGACTAGTAACAGCTCCTACAATGAGCAGTTCTTC,CAWRVETSNSSYNEQFF
TRBJ2-2,-,few,TRBV4-1,TGCGCCAGCAGCCGCCCGACAGGGAACACCGGGGAGCTGTTTTTT,CASSRPTGNTGELFF
TRBJ1-5,-,many,TRBV18,TGTGCCAGCTCACAAACAGGGTTCAATCAGCCCCAGCATTTT,CASSQTGFNQPQHF